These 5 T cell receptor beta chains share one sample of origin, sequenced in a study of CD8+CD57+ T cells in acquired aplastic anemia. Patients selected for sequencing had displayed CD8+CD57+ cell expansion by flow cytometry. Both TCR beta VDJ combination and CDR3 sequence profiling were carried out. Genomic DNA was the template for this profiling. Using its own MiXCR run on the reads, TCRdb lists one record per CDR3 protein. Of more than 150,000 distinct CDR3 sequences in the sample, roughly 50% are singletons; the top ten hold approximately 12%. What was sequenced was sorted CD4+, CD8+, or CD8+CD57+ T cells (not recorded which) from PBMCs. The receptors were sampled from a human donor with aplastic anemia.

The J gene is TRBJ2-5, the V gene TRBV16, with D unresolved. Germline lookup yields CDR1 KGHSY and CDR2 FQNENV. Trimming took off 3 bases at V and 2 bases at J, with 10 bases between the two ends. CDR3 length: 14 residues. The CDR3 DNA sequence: TGTGCCAGCAGCCAGGATTGGGTTCAAGAGACCCAGTACTTC. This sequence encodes CASSQDWVQETQYF.

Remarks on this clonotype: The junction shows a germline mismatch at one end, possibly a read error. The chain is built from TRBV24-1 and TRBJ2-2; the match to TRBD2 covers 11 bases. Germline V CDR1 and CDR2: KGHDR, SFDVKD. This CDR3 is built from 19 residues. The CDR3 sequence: CATSDVVSGGAWDTGELVF. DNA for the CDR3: TGTGCCACCAGTGATGTTGTTAGCGGGGGGGCCTGGGACACCGGGGAGCTGGTTTTT.

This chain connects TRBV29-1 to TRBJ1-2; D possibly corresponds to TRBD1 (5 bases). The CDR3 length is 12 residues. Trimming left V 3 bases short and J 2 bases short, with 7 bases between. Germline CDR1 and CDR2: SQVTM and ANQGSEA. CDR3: CSVDRVNYGYTF. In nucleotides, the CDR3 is TGCAGCGTTGACAGGGTCAACTATGGCTACACCTTC. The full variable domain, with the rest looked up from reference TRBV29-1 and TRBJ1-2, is SAVISQKPSRDICQRGTSLTIQCQVDSQVTMMFWYRQQPGQSLTLIATANQGSEATYESGFVIDKFPISRPNLTFSTLTVSNMSPEDSSIYLCSVDRVNYGYTFGSGTRLTVV.

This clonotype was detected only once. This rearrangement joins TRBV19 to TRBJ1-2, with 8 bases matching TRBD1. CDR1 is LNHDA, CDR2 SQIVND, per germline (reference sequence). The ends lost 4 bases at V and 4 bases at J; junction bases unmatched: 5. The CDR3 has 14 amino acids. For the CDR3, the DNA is TGTGCCAGTAGTACGCGGACAGGGAGCTATGGCTACACCTTC. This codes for CASSTRTGSYGYTF.

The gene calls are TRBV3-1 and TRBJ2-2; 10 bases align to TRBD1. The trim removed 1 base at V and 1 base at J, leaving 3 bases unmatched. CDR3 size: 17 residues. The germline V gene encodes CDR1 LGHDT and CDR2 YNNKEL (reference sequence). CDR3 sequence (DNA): TGTGCCAGCAGCCAAGTTTGGACAGGGGGGAACACCGGGGAGCTGTTTTTT. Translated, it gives CASSQVWTGGNTGELFF.